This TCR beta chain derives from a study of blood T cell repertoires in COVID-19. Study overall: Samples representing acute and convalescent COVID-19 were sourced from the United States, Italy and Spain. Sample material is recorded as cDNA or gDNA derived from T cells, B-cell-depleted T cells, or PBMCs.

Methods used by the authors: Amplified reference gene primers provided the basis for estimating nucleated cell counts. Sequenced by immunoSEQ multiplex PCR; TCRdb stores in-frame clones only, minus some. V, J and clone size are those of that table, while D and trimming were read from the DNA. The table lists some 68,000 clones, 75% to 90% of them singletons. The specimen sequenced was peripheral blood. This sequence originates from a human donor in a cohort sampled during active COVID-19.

Here the CDR3 DNA reads TGTGCCAGCAGCCCATTCACAGGCTATGGCTACACCTTC. This sequence encodes CASSPFTGYGYTF. The chain has TRBV7-2 and TRBJ1-2; D possibly corresponds to TRBD1 (5 bases). The CDR3 length is 13 residues. V was trimmed by 5 bases and J by 4 bases, leaving 11 bases between them. The germline CDR1 and CDR2 sequences are SGHTA and FQGNSA.